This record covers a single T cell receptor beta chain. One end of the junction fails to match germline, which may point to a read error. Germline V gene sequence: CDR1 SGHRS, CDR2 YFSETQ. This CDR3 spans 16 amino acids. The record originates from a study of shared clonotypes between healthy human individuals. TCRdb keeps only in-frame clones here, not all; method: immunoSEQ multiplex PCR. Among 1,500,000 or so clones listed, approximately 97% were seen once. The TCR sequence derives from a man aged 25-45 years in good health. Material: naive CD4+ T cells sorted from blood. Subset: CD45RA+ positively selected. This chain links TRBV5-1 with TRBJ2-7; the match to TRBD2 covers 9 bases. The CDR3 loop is CASSWGPGLASFEQYF. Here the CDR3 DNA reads TGCGCCAGCAGCTGGGGGCCGGGACTAGCCTCCTTCGAGCAGTACTTC. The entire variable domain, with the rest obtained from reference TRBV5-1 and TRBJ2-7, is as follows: KAGVTQTPRYLIKTRGQQVTLSCSPISGHRSVSWYQQTPGQGLQFLFEYFSETQRNKGNFPGRFSGRQFSNSRSEMNVSTLELGDSALYLCASSWGPGLASFEQYFGPGTRLTVT.